A few counts support the clone carrying this T cell receptor beta chain. Its matching antigen is unknown. The treatment is: approximately nine-day PBMC culture with coronavirus spike peptide pools or control peptides (ViraFEST assay). The CDR3 totals 12 residues. CDR1 is MDHEN, CDR2 SYDVKM, per germline. V lost 7 bases, J lost 16 bases, and 13 bases stayed unmatched. The data belong to a study of vaccination and CD4 T cells after COVID-19. Study background: Cells received overlapping spike peptides from SARS-CoV-2, HCoV-NL63, HCoV-OC43 and HCoV-229E as stimulation. Whole-study findings and limits: Within convalescent individuals, 304 out of 307 vaccine-specific clones proved to be spike mono-reactive.

Researchers used the Oncomine TCR Beta short-read assay to sequence DNA from cultured CD4+ T cells. TCRdb ran MiXCR on the PCR reads and lists one entry per CDR3 protein. This table holds 17,000 or so distinct CDR3 sequences, more than 25% found once. V gene TRBV28 combines with J gene TRBJ2-1; 7 nucleotides match TRBD1. This TCR derives from a human donor with COVID-19. Sequenced material: cultured CD4+ T cells from blood. CDR3 sequence reads: CASTVWPGGLFF. The CDR3 DNA follows: TGTGCCAGCACGGTCTGGCCAGGGGGTCTTTTCTTC.